The sequence of this TCR beta chain was determined in a study of blood T cell repertoires in COVID-19 (dated by TCRdb to about 2020). At the level of the whole study: The collaborator samples originated in the United States, Italy and Spain and spanned the acute and convalescent phases of COVID-19. The prospective study material was composed of cDNA or gDNA derived from T cells, B-cell-depleted T cells, or PBMCs. Deeply sampled blood TCRbeta repertoires from subjects exposed to, actively infected with, or recovered from COVID-19 were included in the dataset. The repertoires were released in a freely available public database intended as a resource for research on the immune response to SARS-CoV-2. Samples came from the ongoing ImmuneRACE study (first 160 participants) plus 1,254 subjects from 6 global collaborators. The sample metadata nearly always contained a de-identified subject ID, COVID-19 status, age in years and sex. Where HLA class I and class II types were available, the types were taken from metadata supplied by the sample provider, not from assay-based typing. What the research found in general, with its limitations: The quantity of clinical and demographic metadata differed by source and by participant and was supplied without curation.

The immunoSEQ Assay, a bias-controlled multiplex PCR, was used to amplify TCRbeta CDR3 regions from genomic DNA. For the original study's pipeline: Nucleated cell counts per sample were estimated from amplification of reference gene primers within the assay. To quantify the absolute abundance of each unique TCRbeta CDR3 rearrangement, sequence reads were collapsed and filtered. For each sample, productive Simpson clonality was calculated by taking the square root of Simpson's diversity index across productive rearrangements. Here the immuneACCESS table is served through TCRdb, limited to in-frame sequences with V and J called. Missing clones are a known gap in these copies; in checked studies unresolved V genes cover under half, and the rest lacks a known reason. Clonal size and the V and J genes are those of that table, whereas D and trimming came from the DNA. The sample table records about 200,000 clones; under 90% of these occur just once. The ten largest account for roughly 6.7% of the sample.

The germline V gene yields SGHRS for CDR1 and YFSETQ for CDR2. From V the trimming removes 3 bases and from J it removes 0 bases, while the gene matches leave 3 bases of the junction unaccounted for. From the cysteine up to the phenylalanine, the CDR3 has a length of 15 residues. Only the CDR3 portion is preserved as DNA: 45 bases, with reading frame beginning at the first base. Points on this clone: Its cognate antigen has yet to be identified. Within one base of it there is no much larger clone, and no base qualities were kept.

Each collaborating institution followed its own protocols to collect whole blood in K2EDTA tubes. For TCRbeta analysis, collaborators shipped samples as frozen whole blood, isolated PBMCs, or DNA extracted from either of those sample types. This chain is built from TRBV5-1 and TRBJ2-7; 10 junctional bases match TRBD1. Sample: peripheral blood. The receptor comes from a man aged 35 to 55 with acute or convalescent COVID-19. The DNA sequence is TGCGCCAGCAGCTCGGACAGGGGGAGCTCCTACGAGCAGTACTTC. This translates into CASSSDRGSSYEQYF.